The sample holds many counts of the clone carrying this T cell receptor (beta chain). What it binds is not known. The record originates from a study of T cell responses to AZD1222 COVID-19 vaccine. Study details: Second-dose groups at about 4 or about 12 weeks were pooled. Study observations and caveats: Elevations in Spike-specific TCR breadth and depth followed administration of two AZD1222 doses.

Repertoires were generated with immunoSEQ multiplex PCR, while TCRdb's copy carries only in-frame clones and drops some. The sample holds more than 110,000 clones; 75% to 90% are singletons and the top ten take about 4.8%. Material: peripheral blood, obtained on day 0 of AZD1222 vaccination. The receptor was isolated from an adult in good health.

Here the CDR3 reads CTSSQTRPRSYGYTF. CDR3 DNA: TGCACCAGCAGCCAGACCCGGCCCCGGAGCTATGGCTACACCTTC. The chain uses TRBV1 and TRBJ1-2. TRBV1 is annotated as a pseudogene. The CDR3 is 15 amino acids.